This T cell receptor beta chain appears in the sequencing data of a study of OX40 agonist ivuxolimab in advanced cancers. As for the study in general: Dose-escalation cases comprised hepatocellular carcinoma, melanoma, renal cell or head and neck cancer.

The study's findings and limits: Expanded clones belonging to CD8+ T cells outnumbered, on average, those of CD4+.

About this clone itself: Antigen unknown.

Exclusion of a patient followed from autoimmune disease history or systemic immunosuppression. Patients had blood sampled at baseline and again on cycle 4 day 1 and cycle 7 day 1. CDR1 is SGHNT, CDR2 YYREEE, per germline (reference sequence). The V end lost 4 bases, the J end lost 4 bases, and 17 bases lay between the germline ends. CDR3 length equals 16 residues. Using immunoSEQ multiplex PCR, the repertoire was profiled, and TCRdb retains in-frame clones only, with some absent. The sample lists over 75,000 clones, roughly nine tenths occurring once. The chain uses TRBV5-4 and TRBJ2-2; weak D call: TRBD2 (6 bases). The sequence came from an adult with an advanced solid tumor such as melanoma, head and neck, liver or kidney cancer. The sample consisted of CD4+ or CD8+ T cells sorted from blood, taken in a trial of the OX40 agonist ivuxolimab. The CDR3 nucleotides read TGTGCCAGCAGCCCAACGTGGGGGAGGCGCACCGGGGAGCTGTTTTTT. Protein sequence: CASSPTWGRRTGELFF.